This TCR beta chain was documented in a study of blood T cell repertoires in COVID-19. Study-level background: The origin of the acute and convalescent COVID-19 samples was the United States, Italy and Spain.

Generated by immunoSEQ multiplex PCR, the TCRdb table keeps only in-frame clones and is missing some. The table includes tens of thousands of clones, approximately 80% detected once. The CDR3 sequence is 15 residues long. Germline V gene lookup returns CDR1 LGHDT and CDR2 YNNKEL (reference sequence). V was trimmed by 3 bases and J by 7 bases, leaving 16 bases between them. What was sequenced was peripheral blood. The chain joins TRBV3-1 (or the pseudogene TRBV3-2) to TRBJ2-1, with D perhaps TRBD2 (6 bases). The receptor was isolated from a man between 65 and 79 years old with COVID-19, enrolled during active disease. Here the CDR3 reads CASSQHSGEGNEQFF. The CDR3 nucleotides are TGTGCCAGCAGCCAGCATAGCGGAGAAGGAAATGAGCAGTTCTTC.